The next 12 T cell receptor beta chains were all read from a single sample in a study of blood T cell repertoires in COVID-19. Generated by immunoSEQ multiplex PCR, the TCRdb table keeps only in-frame clones and is missing some. The sample lists under 95,000 clones, roughly 85% occurring once. The sample comprised peripheral blood. The receptors here all came from a man in his forties or fifties with COVID-19, enrolled during active disease.

V gene TRBV29-1 combines with J gene TRBJ2-1; 7 bases fit TRBD2. Losses at the gene ends were 6 bases for V and 7 bases for J; bases not matched to a gene: 6. This CDR3 spans 12 amino acids. Germline CDR1 and CDR2: SQVTM and ANQGSEA. The CDR3 protein is CSVSRRENEQFF. In DNA, the CDR3 is TGCAGCGTCTCTAGGCGGGAGAATGAGCAGTTCTTC.

The gene calls are TRBV5-4 and TRBJ1-1; 8 bases map to TRBD1. Per the germline V gene, CDR1 is SGHNT and CDR2 is YYREEE (reference sequence). Trimming removed 0 bases from V and 4 bases from J; junction bases left unmatched: 2. The CDR3 runs to 14 residues. CDR3 sequence: CASSLGQGITEAFF. The CDR3 DNA follows: TGTGCCAGCAGCTTGGGACAGGGGATCACTGAAGCTTTCTTT. The full variable domain, its missing parts supplied by reference TRBV5-4 and TRBJ1-1, is ETGVTQSPTHLIKTRGQQVTLRCSSQSGHNTVSWYQQALGQGPQFIFQYYREEENGRGNFPPRFSGLQFPNYSSELNVNALELDDSALYLCASSLGQGITEAFFGQGTRLTVV.

The J gene is TRBJ2-4, the V gene TRBV19; TRBD2 matches at 11 bases. The CDR3 sequence is 17 residues long. Losses at the gene ends were 3 bases for V and 0 bases for J; bases not matched to a gene: 4. CDR1 LNHDA and CDR2 SQIVND come from the germline V gene (reference sequence). CDR3 region: CASSMPSGGLAKNIQYF. Written as DNA, the CDR3 is TGTGCCAGTAGTATGCCTAGCGGGGGGCTAGCCAAAAACATTCAGTACTTC.

This clone was recorded once. The CDR3 nucleotides are TGTGCCAGCAGCAAGGTACCCGGGAGGGCCTCGCCAGATACGCAGTATTTT. Protein sequence: CASSKVPGRASPDTQYF. The V call is TRBV11-2, the J call TRBJ2-3, with TRBD2 matching 8 bases. The CDR3 sequence is 17 residues long. After removal of 5 bases from V and 4 bases from J, the junction contained 14 bases not matched to a gene. From germline, CDR1 is SGHAT and CDR2 FQNNGV.

This chain links TRBV6-5 with TRBJ1-2, with D possibly being TRBD1 (5 bases). The germline CDR1 and CDR2 sequences are MNHEY and SVGAGI. This CDR3 comprises 13 residues. Trimming took off 6 bases at V and 8 bases at J, with 16 bases between the two ends. Here the CDR3 reads CASRGADAGGYTF. CDR3 nucleotide sequence: TGTGCCAGCAGAGGGGCGGATGCGGGGGGCTACACCTTC.

The J gene is TRBJ2-5, the V gene TRBV28, with TRBD2 identical over 9 bases. This CDR3 region has 14 residues. CDR1 and CDR2 from the germline V gene are MDHEN and SYDVKM. V lost 6 bases, J lost 7 bases, and 9 bases stayed unmatched. CDR3 nucleotide sequence: TGTGCCAGCAGGGGAGGCGGGAGGGGCGGGACCCAGTACTTC. It is translated as CASRGGGRGGTQYF. The full variable domain, in which reference TRBV28 and TRBJ2-5 provide the parts outside the CDR3, is DVKVTQSSRYLVKRTGEKVFLECVQDMDHENMFWYRQDPGLGLRLIYFSYDVKMKEKGDIPEGYSVSREKKERFSLILESASTNQTSMYLCASRGGGRGGTQYFGPGTRLLVL.

The rearrangement uses TRBV7-3 and TRBJ2-1; unclear D gene. Germline V gene data show CDR1 as SGHTA and CDR2 as FQGTGA. This CDR3 comprises 12 residues. Trimming took off 6 bases at V and 5 bases at J, with 8 bases between the two ends. CDR3 DNA sequence: TGTGCCAGCAGATCCGGAGACAATGAGCAGTTCTTC. Protein: CASRSGDNEQFF.

This clone has a single count. The CDR3 coding sequence is TGCGCCAGCAGCCTGGGACAAACTAGCGGGAGACCTTTCTCGCATTTATTCTACGAGCAGTACTTC. It translates to CASSLGQTSGRPFSHLFYEQYF. This rearrangement joins TRBV23-1 to TRBJ2-7; 11 nucleotides agree with TRBD2. TRBV23-1 is annotated as an ORF whose role is uncertain. The CDR3 is made up of 22 amino acids. Unmatched junction bases numbered 28, after V lost 6 bases and J lost 3 bases.

This rearrangement joins TRBV5-1 to TRBJ2-1; 7 positions agree with TRBD2. With 3 bases clipped from V and 5 bases from J, the junction kept 5 bases outside the gene matches. This CDR3 region has 14 residues. Per the germline V gene, CDR1 is SGHRS and CDR2 is YFSETQ. The CDR3 DNA follows: TGCGCCAGCAGCTCCACTAGCGTCCACAATGAGCAGTTCTTC. It yields the protein CASSSTSVHNEQFF.

Concerning this clone itself: This specimen includes other DNA sequences encoding the same CDR3. The chain is built from TRBV19 and TRBJ1-2; D is ambiguous. Germline-derived CDR1 and CDR2 are LNHDA and SQIVND (reference sequence). The V end lost 4 bases, the J end lost 4 bases, and 13 bases lay between the germline ends. The CDR3 is 14 residues long. The CDR3 nucleotides are TGTGCCAGTAGTACAGGATCGGTATCCTATGGCTACACCTTC. It specifies CASSTGSVSYGYTF.

This sequence joins TRBV6-5 and TRBJ2-7, with a possible D match to TRBD2 (7 bases). The V gene's germline CDR1 is MNHEY and CDR2 SVGAGI. V dropped 0 bases and J dropped 4 bases, with 10 bases sitting between them. This CDR3 spans 14 amino acids. The CDR3 bases are TGTGCCAGCAGTTACTCACGGGGGGCTTACGAGCAGTACTTC. It is translated as CASSYSRGAYEQYF.

The V call is TRBV2, the J call TRBJ1-5, with D tentatively TRBD1 (5 bases). The V gene's germline CDR1 is SNHLY and CDR2 FYNNEI. CDR3 length: 14 residues. V gave up 8 bases and J gave up 6 bases, with 17 bases separating them. This chain's CDR3 is CASQMGGAVQPQHF. The DNA of the CDR3 is TGTGCCAGCCAAATGGGGGGAGCCGTTCAGCCCCAGCATTTT.